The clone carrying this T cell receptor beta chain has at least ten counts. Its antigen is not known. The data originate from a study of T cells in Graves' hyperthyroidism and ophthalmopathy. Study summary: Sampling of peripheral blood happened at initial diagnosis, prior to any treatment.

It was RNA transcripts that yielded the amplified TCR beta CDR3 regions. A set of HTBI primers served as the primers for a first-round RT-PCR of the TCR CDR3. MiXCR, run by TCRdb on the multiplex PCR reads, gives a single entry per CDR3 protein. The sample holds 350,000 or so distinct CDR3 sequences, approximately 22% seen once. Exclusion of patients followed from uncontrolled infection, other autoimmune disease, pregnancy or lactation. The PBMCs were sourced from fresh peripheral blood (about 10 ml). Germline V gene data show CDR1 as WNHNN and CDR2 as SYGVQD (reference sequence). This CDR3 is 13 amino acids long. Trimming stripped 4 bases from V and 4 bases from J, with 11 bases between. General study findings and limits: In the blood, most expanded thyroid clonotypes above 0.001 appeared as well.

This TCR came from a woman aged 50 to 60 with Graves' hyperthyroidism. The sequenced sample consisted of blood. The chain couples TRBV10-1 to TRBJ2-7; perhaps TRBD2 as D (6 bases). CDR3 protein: CASSAGVTYEQYF. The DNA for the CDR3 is TGCGCCAGCAGTGCGGGAGTGACTTACGAGCAGTACTTC.